A single sample gave rise to the 10 T cell receptor beta chains below, sequenced in a study of T cell responses to AZD1222 COVID-19 vaccine. Profiling relied on immunoSEQ multiplex PCR, and the TCRdb table lists in-frame clones only, not all of them. The sample holds around 89,000 clones, 70% to 90% seen once. The sample in question was peripheral blood, obtained 28 days after the second AZD1222 dose. The receptors here all came from an adult who received the AZD1222 COVID-19 vaccine.

The chain carries TRBV28 and TRBJ1-1, with D tentatively TRBD1 (6 bases). Trimming took off 8 bases at V and 2 bases at J, with 9 bases between the two ends. CDR3 length: 12 residues. CDR1 and CDR2 from the germline V gene are MDHEN and SYDVKM. The CDR3 DNA follows: TGTGCCAGCCAACAGGGAAACACTGAAGCTTTCTTT. Translation: CASQQGNTEAFF.

The chain recombines TRBV12-3 or TRBV12-4 with TRBJ1-2; weak D call: TRBD1 (6 bases). V shed 3 bases and J shed 6 bases, with 11 bases lying between them. This CDR3 is 13 amino acids long. This CDR3 reads CASSFDRSNGYTF. The CDR3 DNA reads as TGTGCCAGCAGTTTTGACAGGAGCAATGGCTACACCTTC.

V is TRBV25-1 and J is TRBJ1-2; perhaps TRBD1 as D (6 bases). The CDR3 totals 16 residues. The germline CDR1 and CDR2 sequences are MGHDK and SYGVNS. V lost 5 bases and J 0 bases, leaving 16 bases between the germline ends. As DNA, the CDR3 is TGTGCCAGCAGTCTGACAGGCCATTCAGCTAACTATGGCTACACCTTC. Protein product: CASSLTGHSANYGYTF.

About this clone: Other DNA sequences of this sample code for an identical CDR3. This sequence joins TRBV7-9 and TRBJ1-2; 7 bases match TRBD1. Germline V gene sequence: CDR1 SEHNR, CDR2 FQNEAQ (reference sequence). This CDR3 is 13 amino acids long. The V gene end was trimmed by 1 base and the J gene end by 4 bases; junction bases not matched to a gene: 0. CDR3 loop: CASSLGQGYGYTF. In nucleotides, the CDR3 is TGTGCCAGCAGCTTAGGACAGGGCTATGGCTACACCTTC.

This clone was recorded a few times. The chain has TRBV7-6 and TRBJ1-2; 7 positions match TRBD1. The CDR3 has 15 amino acids. The junction had 12 bases not matched to a gene; V was cut back by 4 bases and J by 7 bases. Germline CDR1 reads SGHVS; CDR2 reads FNYEAQ. The CDR3 loop is CASSYDRAGVGGYTF. DNA for the CDR3: TGTGCCAGCAGCTATGACAGGGCCGGGGTTGGTGGCTACACCTTC.

This clone showed up just once. This chain joins TRBV15 and TRBJ2-5; 7 bases fit TRBD2. CDR1 and CDR2 from the germline V gene are LNHNV and YYDKDF (reference sequence). The CDR3 runs 17 residues. V gave up 0 bases and J gave up 2 bases; unmatched junction bases: 9. CDR3 bases: TGTGCCACCAGCAGAGATAGGGGCGCGCGGGGGCAAGAGACCCAGTACTTC. This encodes CATSRDRGARGQETQYF.

The chain employs TRBV12-2 and TRBJ2-4. TRBV12-2 represents a pseudogene. The CDR3 has 17 residues. CDR3 sequence: CASRLETAPLAKNIQYF. The CDR3 nucleotides read TGTGCAAGTCGCTTAGAGACCGCGCCGCTAGCCAAAAACATTCAGTACTTC.

The gene calls are TRBV7-2 and TRBJ2-6; 9 nucleotides match TRBD1. This CDR3 is built from 18 residues. In germline, CDR1 is SGHTA, CDR2 FQGNSA. V was pared by 5 bases and J by 0 bases, with 8 bases of the junction left unmatched. The CDR3 spells CASSHRQGGYSGANVLTF. The CDR3, as DNA: TGTGCCAGCAGCCACAGACAGGGGGGGTACTCTGGGGCCAACGTCCTGACTTTC.

The rearrangement joins TRBV7-9 to TRBJ2-1; tentatively, D is TRBD1 or TRBD2 (6 bases each). Germline CDR1 is SEHNR and CDR2 is FQNEAQ (reference sequence). There are 16 residues in the CDR3. The V end lost 3 bases, the J end lost 5 bases, and 17 bases lay between the germline ends. As DNA, the CDR3 is TGTGCCAGCAGCTTCGCCTTAGGGGGGCGCAACAATGAGCAGTTCTTC. It specifies CASSFALGGRNNEQFF.

The chain joins TRBV3-1 (or the pseudogene TRBV3-2) to TRBJ1-2, with D perhaps matching TRBD1 (5 bases). CDR3 size: 14 residues. Deletions cut 7 bases from V and 13 bases from J, with 25 bases between. CDR1 is LGHDT, CDR2 YNNKEL, per germline (reference sequence). CDR3: CASNHRGIEGWATF. CDR3 DNA: TGTGCCAGCAACCATAGGGGTATAGAGGGTTGGGCCACCTTC.